This is a list of T cell receptor beta chains from one sample in a study of response to subunit inactivated influenza vaccine. TCRdb called the RT-PCR reads again in MiXCR, with one record for every CDR3 protein. The sample has about 500,000 distinct CDR3 sequences, approximately 15% seen once. The sample in question was CD4+ T cells sorted from PBMCs, obtained around 2 years after vaccination. These receptor sequences come from a man aged 50-75 years who received an inactivated influenza vaccine. Each CDR3 is given with its conserved first and last residue. A D gene is named only where the DNA matches it firmly. A row's size may be missing; if present it is once, few, many or a size class.

len	v_gene	d_gene	abundance	j_gene	CDR3nt	CDR3aa
14	TRBV12-3/TRBV12-4	-	-	TRBJ2-5	TGTGCCAGCAGCCTTTCTACGTACCAAGAGACCCAGTACTTC	CASSLSTYQETQYF
14	TRBV12-3/TRBV12-4	TRBD1	-	TRBJ2-2	TGTGCCAGCAGTCGGGACAGCTTAGCCGGGGAGCTGTTTTTT	CASSRDSLAGELFF
12	TRBV29-1	-	few	TRBJ1-2	TGCAGCGTTTCTCGCGGAGATTATGGCTACACCTTC	CSVSRGDYGYTF
15	TRBV3-1	TRBD2	-	TRBJ2-3	TGTGCCAGCAGCAGGACTAGCGGGAGTTCAGATACGCAGTATTTT	CASSRTSGSSDTQYF
11	TRBV6-2/TRBV6-3	-	-	TRBJ2-1	TGTGCCAGCAGTTCTTTTGGGGAGCAGTTCTTC	CASSSFGEQFF
16	TRBV5-1	-	-	TRBJ2-2	TGCGCCAGCAGCTCGAGCGGACGAACGAACACCGGGGAGCTGTTTTTT	CASSSSGRTNTGELFF
17	TRBV9	TRBD2	-	TRBJ2-3	TGTGCCAGCAGCGAGGGAGGGCTAACGGGTACCACAGATACGCAGTATTTT	CASSEGGLTGTTDTQYF
11	TRBV20-1	-	many	TRBJ1-2	TGCAGTGCTAGAGACGACGGGGGCTACACCTTC	CSARDDGGYTF
14	TRBV5-1	-	few	TRBJ1-6	TGCGCCAGCAGCTTGGCACTGAATAATTCACCCCTCCACTTT	CASSLALNNSPLHF
16	TRBV3-1	TRBD2	-	TRBJ2-7	TGTGCCAGCAGCCAAGAGCGCGGGAGGGGGTCCTACGAGCAGTACTTC	CASSQERGRGSYEQYF
14	TRBV5-1	-	-	TRBJ2-3	TGCGCCAGCAGCGCATCCCACAGGGCAGATACGCAGTATTTT	CASSASHRADTQYF
13	TRBV10-3	-	-	TRBJ2-4	TGTGCCATCAGTGGGGGGCCTGGTAACATTCAGTACTTC	CAISGGPGNIQYF
15	TRBV10-3	TRBD1	many	TRBJ2-7	TGTGCCATCAGTGGGAACGGGACAGGGGTCTACGAGCAGTACTTC	CAISGNGTGVYEQYF
15	TRBV5-1	-	-	TRBJ2-3	TGCGCCAGCAGCCGTTCAAGGACCGACACAGATACGCAGTATTTT	CASSRSRTDTDTQYF
16	TRBV6-1	TRBD2	-	TRBJ2-1	TGTGCCAGCAGAAGAATCGGGACTAGCGGGAGCTACGAGCAGTTCTTC	CASRRIGTSGSYEQFF
12	TRBV20-1	-	few	TRBJ2-7	TGCAGTGCTAGAAAACTGTCCTACGAGCAGTACTTC	CSARKLSYEQYF
15	TRBV24-1	TRBD1	-	TRBJ2-1	TGTGCCACCAGTGATCTGGGACAGGGAATCAATGAGCAGTTCTTC	CATSDLGQGINEQFF
13	TRBV6-1	-	few	TRBJ2-3	TGTGCCAGCAGTGATCGACTCACAGATACGCAGTATTTT	CASSDRLTDTQYF
17	TRBV5-1	TRBD2	-	TRBJ2-5	TGCGCCAGCAGCTTAGGCCTAGCGGGGGCCTTATGGGAGACCCAGTACTTC	CASSLGLAGALWETQYF
15	TRBV9	-	-	TRBJ2-3	TGTGCCAGCAGCGTAGCTCCTAGCGCGACAGATACGCAGTATTTT	CASSVAPSATDTQYF
13	TRBV7-9	-	-	TRBJ2-1	TGTGCCAGCAGGCGGGCAGGGACCAATGAGCAGTTCTTC	CASRRAGTNEQFF
16	TRBV10-3	TRBD1	-	TRBJ2-3	TGTGCCATCAGTGAGTCGCGGACAGGGGGAACAGATACGCAGTATTTT	CAISESRTGGTDTQYF
15	TRBV29-1	TRBD1	-	TRBJ2-3	TGCAGCGCCGGGACAGGCCTAGTCTACAGGGGTACGCAGTATTTT	CSAGTGLVYRGTQYF
15	TRBV5-1	-	-	TRBJ2-7	TGCGCCAGCAGCTTGGACGCAGGGGCGATGTACGAGCAGTACTTC	CASSLDAGAMYEQYF
13	TRBV30	-	-	TRBJ1-2	TGTGCCTGGAGGCCGCCCGTAATCTATGGCTACACCTTC	CAWRPPVIYGYTF
15	TRBV10-2	TRBD2	-	TRBJ2-4	TGCGCCAGCAGTGAGCAGCGGGGGGTTAAAAACATTCAGTACTTC	CASSEQRGVKNIQYF
14	TRBV10-3	TRBD1	-	TRBJ1-2	TGTGCCATCAGCTGGGACAGGGTAGACTATGGCTACACCTTC	CAISWDRVDYGYTF
15	TRBV7-6	-	few	TRBJ2-7	TGTGCCAGCAGCCCGAGAGCGGGTAGCTCCTACGAGCAGTACTTC	CASSPRAGSSYEQYF
14	TRBV28	-	-	TRBJ1-1	TGTGCCAGCAGGACGACAGGTATGAACACTGAAGCTTTCTTT	CASRTTGMNTEAFF
16	TRBV5-1	-	few	TRBJ2-3	TGCGCCAGCAGCTTGGGGGACCAATTTAGCACAGATACGCAGTATTTT	CASSLGDQFSTDTQYF
14	TRBV29-1	TRBD1	-	TRBJ2-5	TGCAGCGCTCTCGGACAGGGAAGTCAAGAGACCCAGTACTTC	CSALGQGSQETQYF
15	TRBV5-5	-	few	TRBJ2-1	TGTGCCAGCAGCTTGGATACCGTTTCAACCCGAGAGCAGTTCTTC	CASSLDTVSTREQFF
13	TRBV7-9	-	many	TRBJ2-1	TGTGCCAGCAGCTTATTAAGGGGCAATGAGCAGTTCTTC	CASSLLRGNEQFF
13	TRBV30	-	-	TRBJ1-2	TGTGCCTGGAGTCGCCGCCTGGAGGGCGGCTACACCTTC	CAWSRRLEGGYTF
16	TRBV6-5	TRBD1	-	TRBJ1-2	TGTGCCAGCAGTTCAGGGACAGGGTTGGTTAACTATGGCTACACCTTC	CASSSGTGLVNYGYTF
13	TRBV5-1	-	many	TRBJ2-7	TGCGCCAGCAGCTTGAGGCAGGACTACGAGCAGTACTTC	CASSLRQDYEQYF
16	TRBV11-3	-	-	TRBJ2-1	TGTGCCAGCAGCGCTACAATAGGGGGCTCCTACAATGAGCAGTTCTTC	CASSATIGGSYNEQFF
14	TRBV10-3	-	few	TRBJ1-5	TGTGCCATATCTCAGAGGGAAAGCAATCAGCCCCAGCATTTT	CAISQRESNQPQHF
15	TRBV5-6	-	few	TRBJ1-5	TGTGCCAGCAGCTTGGGGGAGGCTAGCAATCAGCCCCAGCATTTT	CASSLGEASNQPQHF
13	TRBV5-1	TRBD1	-	TRBJ2-5	TGCGCCAGTGGAGACAGGGTTGGGGAGACCCAGTACTTC	CASGDRVGETQYF
13	TRBV2	-	many	TRBJ2-5	TGTGCCAGCAGCCGAGGGTCCCAAGAGACCCAGTACTTC	CASSRGSQETQYF
16	TRBV4-3	-	-	TRBJ2-2	TGCGCCAGCAGCCAAGAACAACGGGGGATCACCGGGGAGCTGTTTTTT	CASSQEQRGITGELFF
14	TRBV9	-	-	TRBJ1-6	TGTGCCAGCAGCGTAGGAGGTCAGGGCTCAGCCCTCCACTTT	CASSVGGQGSALHF
14	TRBV12-3/TRBV12-4	TRBD1	many	TRBJ2-5	TGTGCCAGCAGCGAAGGGACAGGGAGAGAGACCCAGTACTTC	CASSEGTGRETQYF
15	TRBV5-1	TRBD2	-	TRBJ2-1	TGCGCCAGCAGCGGTAGCGGGGGGGCTCACAATGAGCAGTTCTTC	CASSGSGGAHNEQFF
15	TRBV20-1	-	few	TRBJ2-7	TGCAGTGCTAGAGATGGAGCGGAGACCGGTGCGGAGCAGTACTTC	CSARDGAETGAEQYF
15	TRBV19	TRBD1	once	TRBJ1-4	TGTGCCAGTAGGCTGACAGGGGGCAACGATGAAAAACTGTTTTTT	CASRLTGGNDEKLFF
15	TRBV5-1	TRBD2	few	TRBJ2-1	TGCGCCAGCGGGACTAGCTACGAGTCCTACAATGAGCAGTTCTTC	CASGTSYESYNEQFF
15	TRBV7-2	-	few	TRBJ1-5	TGTGCCAGCAGCTTAGGCGGTATTAGCAATCAGCCCCAGCATTTT	CASSLGGISNQPQHF
15	TRBV20-1	-	-	TRBJ2-5	TGCAGTGCTAGAGATGACGGCAGAGAACAAGAGACCCAGTACTTC	CSARDDGREQETQYF
12	TRBV7-9	-	-	TRBJ2-3	TGTGCCAGCGGGTTCGGCACAGATACGCAGTATTTT	CASGFGTDTQYF
15	TRBV7-9	-	few	TRBJ1-6	TGTGCCATCAGAGAGGAGAGCTCCTATAATTCACCCCTCCACTTT	CAIREESSYNSPLHF
13	TRBV12-3/TRBV12-4	-	-	TRBJ1-4	TGTGCCACCGGAGACGGCTACAATGAAAAACTGTTTTTT	CATGDGYNEKLFF
15	TRBV28	TRBD2	-	TRBJ2-2	TGTGCCAGCAGTTTCCGTCGGGGGGGCACCGGGGAGCTGTTTTTT	CASSFRRGGTGELFF
13	TRBV5-5	-	few	TRBJ2-1	TGTGCCAGCAATTGGGCGGGGCTGAATGAGCAGTTCTTC	CASNWAGLNEQFF
12	TRBV7-6	-	-	TRBJ2-1	TGTGCCAGCAGCGGCCGGGACTCGGAGCAGTTCTTC	CASSGRDSEQFF
15	TRBV18	-	-	TRBJ2-7	TGTGCCAGCTCACCTCGGAGTAAGAGCTCCTACGAGCAGTACTTC	CASSPRSKSSYEQYF
15	TRBV6-5	TRBD1	few	TRBJ1-1	TGTGCCAGCAGTTACTCGGGACAGACGAACACTGAAGCTTTCTTT	CASSYSGQTNTEAFF
18	TRBV18	TRBD2	few	TRBJ2-3	TGTGCCAGCTCACCCCTTGGCGGGACTAGCGGGAGCACAGATACGCAGTATTTT	CASSPLGGTSGSTDTQYF